The source of this T cell receptor (beta chain) is a study of shared clonotypes between healthy human individuals. Overall study findings and caveats: The diversity represented, both genetic and in exposure history, was limited by few donors.

At deep level, the assay was performed. Only in-frame clones appear in the TCRdb table, and some are missing; sequencing was by immunoSEQ multiplex PCR. The sample yields under 1 million clones, nearly 95% seen once. This CDR3 comprises 21 residues. V shed 4 bases and J 7 bases; nucleotides not matched to a gene: 22. Remarks on this clone: Its target is unknown.

The naive CD8 population came from CD45RO-negative cells selected for CCR7, without terminally differentiated effector memory CD45RA+ cells. Donors, healthy HIV-negative adults, lacked recent acute infections or vaccinations. Caucasian adults living in Nashville, Tennessee, provided all samples. The chain has TRBV23-1 and TRBJ2-2; 12 bases are shared with TRBD2. TRBV23-1 has ORF status, its function being uncertain. Sequenced sample: naive CD8+ T cells sorted from blood. The receptor was derived from a man aged 25-45 years in good health. As DNA, the CDR3 is TGCGCCAGCAGTCGTCCCTACCAACTAGCGGGAGGTAAAAAAGAAGGCGGGGAGCTGTTTTTT. This gives the protein CASSRPYQLAGGKKEGGELFF.